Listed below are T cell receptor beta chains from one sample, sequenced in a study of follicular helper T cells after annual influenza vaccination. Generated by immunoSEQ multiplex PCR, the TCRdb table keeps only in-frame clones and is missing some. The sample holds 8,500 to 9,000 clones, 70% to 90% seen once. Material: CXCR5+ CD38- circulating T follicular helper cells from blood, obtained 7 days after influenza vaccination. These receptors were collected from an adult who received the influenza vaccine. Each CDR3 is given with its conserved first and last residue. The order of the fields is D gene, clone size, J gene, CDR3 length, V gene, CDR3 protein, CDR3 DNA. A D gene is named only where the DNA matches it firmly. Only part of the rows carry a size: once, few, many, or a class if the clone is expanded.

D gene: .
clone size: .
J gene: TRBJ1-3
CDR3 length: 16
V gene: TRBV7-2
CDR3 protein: CASSPTLVAAGNTIYF
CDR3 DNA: TGTGCCAGCAGTCCCACTCTCGTGGCAGCTGGAAACACCATATATTTT

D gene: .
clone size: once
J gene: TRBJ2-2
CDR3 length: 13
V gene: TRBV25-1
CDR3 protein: CASSEGNTGELFF
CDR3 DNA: TGTGCCAGCAGTGAAGGTAACACCGGGGAGCTGTTTTTT

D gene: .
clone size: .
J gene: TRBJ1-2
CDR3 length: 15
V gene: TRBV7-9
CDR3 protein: CASRPRGDSVYGYTF
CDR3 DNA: TGTGCCAGCAGGCCCAGGGGTGATTCCGTTTATGGCTACACCTTC

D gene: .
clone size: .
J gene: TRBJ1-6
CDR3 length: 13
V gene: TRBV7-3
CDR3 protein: CASSGTGNSPLHF
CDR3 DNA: TGTGCCAGCTCTGGGACGGGGAATTCACCCCTCCACTTT

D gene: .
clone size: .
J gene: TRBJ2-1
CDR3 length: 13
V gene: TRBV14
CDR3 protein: CASSQDSQTPQFF
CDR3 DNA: TGTGCCAGCAGCCAAGATAGCCAGACCCCGCAGTTCTTC

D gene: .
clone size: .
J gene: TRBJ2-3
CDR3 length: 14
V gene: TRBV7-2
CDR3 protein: CASSLAAVGDTQYF
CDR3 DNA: TGTGCCAGCAGCTTAGCGGCGGTGGGGGATACGCAGTATTTT

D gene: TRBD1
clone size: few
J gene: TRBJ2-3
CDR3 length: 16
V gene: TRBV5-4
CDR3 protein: CASSREGQGRSDTQYF
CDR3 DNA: TGTGCCAGCAGCCGTGAGGGACAGGGAAGGTCAGATACGCAGTATTTT

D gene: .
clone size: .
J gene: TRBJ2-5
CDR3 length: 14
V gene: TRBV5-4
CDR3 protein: CASSRQRFQETQYF
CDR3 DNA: TGTGCCAGCAGCCGACAGAGATTCCAAGAGACCCAGTACTTC

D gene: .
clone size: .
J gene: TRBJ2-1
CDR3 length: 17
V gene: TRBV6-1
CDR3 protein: CASSALQIGGRRNEQFF
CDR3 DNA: TGTGCCAGCAGTGCACTACAGATCGGGGGACGGAGAAATGAGCAGTTCTTC

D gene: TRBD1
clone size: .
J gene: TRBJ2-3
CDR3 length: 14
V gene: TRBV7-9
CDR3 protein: CASRGQGASDTQYF
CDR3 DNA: TGTGCCAGCAGGGGACAGGGGGCTTCAGATACGCAGTATTTT

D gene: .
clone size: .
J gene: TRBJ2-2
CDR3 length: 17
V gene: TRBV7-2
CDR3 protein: CASSTATGGAGTGELFF
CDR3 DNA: TGTGCCAGCAGCACCGCCACAGGGGGGGCGGGTACCGGGGAGCTGTTTTTT

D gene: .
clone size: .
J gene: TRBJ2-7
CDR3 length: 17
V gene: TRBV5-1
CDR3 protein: CASSLALQVDVAYEQYF
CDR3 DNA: TGCGCCAGCAGCTTAGCCCTACAGGTGGATGTCGCCTACGAGCAGTACTTC

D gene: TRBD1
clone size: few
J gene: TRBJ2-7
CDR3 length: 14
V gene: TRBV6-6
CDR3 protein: CASSPRGPDYEQYF
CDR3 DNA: TGTGCCAGCAGCCCAAGGGGGCCGGACTACGAGCAGTACTTC

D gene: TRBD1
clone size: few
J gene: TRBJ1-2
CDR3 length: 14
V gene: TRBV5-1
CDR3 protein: CASSFDGTGRGYTF
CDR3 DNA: TGCGCCAGCAGCTTCGACGGGACAGGGAGAGGCTACACCTTC

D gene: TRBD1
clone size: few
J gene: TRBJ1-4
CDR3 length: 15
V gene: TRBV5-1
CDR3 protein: CASSSSQGANEKLFF
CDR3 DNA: TGCGCCAGCAGCTCGTCACAGGGGGCTAATGAAAAACTGTTTTTT

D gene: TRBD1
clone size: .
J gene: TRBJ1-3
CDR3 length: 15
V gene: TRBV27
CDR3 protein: CASCDREGSGNTIYF
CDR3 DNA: TGTGCCAGCTGTGACAGGGAGGGAAGCGGAAACACCATATATTTT

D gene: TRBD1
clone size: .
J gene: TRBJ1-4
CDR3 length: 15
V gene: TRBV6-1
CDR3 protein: CASKNSGTGGEKLFF
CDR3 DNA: TGTGCCAGCAAAAATAGCGGGACAGGGGGAGAAAAACTGTTTTTT

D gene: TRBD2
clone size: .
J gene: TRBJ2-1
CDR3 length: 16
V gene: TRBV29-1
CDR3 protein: CSVEDQSISGGVEQFF
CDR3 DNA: TGCAGCGTTGAAGATCAGTCGATTAGCGGGGGGGTTGAGCAGTTCTTC

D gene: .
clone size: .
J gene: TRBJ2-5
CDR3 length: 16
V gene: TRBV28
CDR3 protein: CASSNLFAGPPGTQYF
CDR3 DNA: TGTGCCAGCAGCAATCTCTTCGCGGGGCCCCCAGGGACCCAGTACTTC

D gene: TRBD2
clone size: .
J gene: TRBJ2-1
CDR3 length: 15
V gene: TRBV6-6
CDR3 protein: CASTTKTSGSNEQFF
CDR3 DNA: TGTGCCAGCACCACGAAGACTAGCGGGAGCAATGAGCAGTTCTTC